One and the same sample provided the 4 T cell receptor beta chains below, sequenced in a study of T cell repertoires in cytomegalovirus infection. TCRdb reprocessed the reads with MiXCR, giving one entry per CDR3 protein. The sample has around 450,000 distinct CDR3 sequences, approximately 33% seen once; the top ten hold around 13%. Sequenced: PBMCs. The receptors originated from a human donor in good health (CMV status not recorded). Some clones in this sample may be carry-over from other donors' samples.

The gene calls are TRBV6-1 and TRBJ1-2; D possibly corresponds to TRBD1 (6 bases). The V and J ends lost 0 bases and 5 bases respectively, with 7 bases between them. This CDR3 spans 13 amino acids. Germline lookup yields CDR1 MNHNS and CDR2 SASEGT. CDR3 sequence reads: CASSEAGQYGYTF. CDR3 in DNA: TGTGCCAGCAGTGAAGCTGGACAGTATGGCTACACCTTC.

The J gene is TRBJ2-3, the V gene TRBV6-6; D remains unclear. Trimming took off 0 bases at V and 3 bases at J, with 7 bases between the two ends. Germline V gives CDR1 MNHNY, CDR2 SVGAGI (reference sequence). CDR3 size: 14 residues. CDR3 nucleotides: TGTGCCAGCAGTTACTCGGCTGGAACAGATACGCAGTATTTT. It encodes CASSYSAGTDTQYF.

This clonotype has a handful of counts. This sequence joins TRBV6-5 and TRBJ1-1; D call uncertain. V was pared by 7 bases and J by 1 base, with 13 bases between. The CDR3 has 14 residues. Germline assignment: CDR1 MNHEY and CDR2 SVGAGI. Here the CDR3 DNA reads TGTGCCAGCACGGAGAATTGGGGGAACACTGAAGCTTTCTTT. It yields the protein CASTENWGNTEAFF.

The table lists this clonotype with many counts. The V call is TRBV4-1, the J call TRBJ1-2; D is uncertain. Per germline, CDR1 MGHRA and CDR2 YSYEKL. V was cut by 0 bases and J by 2 bases, with 7 bases left in between. There are 14 residues in the CDR3. The CDR3 sequence: CASSQDLGNYGYTF. The CDR3 DNA reads TGCGCCAGCAGCCAAGATTTAGGGAACTATGGCTACACCTTC.